The rows below give T cell receptor beta chains drawn from one sample of a study of cytomegalovirus exposure and HLA in healthy donors. Method: immunoSEQ multiplex PCR; TCRdb's copy keeps in-frame clones and lacks some. Among about 170,000 clones listed, less than 80% were seen once. Sequenced sample: PBMCs. All receptors derive from a man aged 35-49 years in good health and CMV-seronegative. The CDR3 runs from the conserved cysteine through the conserved F or W. The D gene is left open where the match is weak. Clone sizes are given selectively: once, few, many, or a class where the clone is expanded.

clone size | J gene | V gene | CDR3 length | D gene | CDR3 DNA | CDR3 protein
NA | TRBJ2-1 | TRBV30 | 15 | TRBD2 | TGTGCCTGGAGTGTATTCCGGGGGGGAGGGAATGAGCAGTTCTTC | CAWSVFRGGGNEQFF
NA | TRBJ1-1 | TRBV2 | 14 | NA | TGTGCCAGCAGTGAACTTGGGAGCGGCACTGAAGCTTTCTTT | CASSELGSGTEAFF
NA | TRBJ2-1 | TRBV6-5 | 15 | NA | TGTGCCAGCAGTTACTACGGGACTCTCCTAGGGAAGCAGTTCTTC | CASSYYGTLLGKQFF
NA | TRBJ2-3 | TRBV29-1 | 14 | NA | TGCAGCGTTGATTTAGGAGGCCCCACAGATACGCAGTATTTT | CSVDLGGPTDTQYF
NA | TRBJ2-5 | TRBV7-9 | 12 | NA | TGTTCCAGCAGCCCCCCGGGTGAGACCCAGTACTTC | CSSSPPGETQYF
once | TRBJ2-1 | TRBV19 | 14 | TRBD2 | TGTGCCAGTAGTATGGGAGGACTAGCGGGGGAACAGTTCTTC | CASSMGGLAGEQFF
NA | TRBJ1-1 | TRBV27 | 16 | NA | TGTGCCAGCAGTTCCATCTTCAGGGGAAGGAACACTGAAGCTTTCTTT | CASSSIFRGRNTEAFF
NA | TRBJ2-1 | TRBV30 | 14 | TRBD2 | TGTGCCTGGATGGGAGGGGAGGTAGTCAATGAGCAGTTCTTC | CAWMGGEVVNEQFF
NA | TRBJ1-4 | TRBV30 | 14 | TRBD1 | TGTGCCTGGAGTGTCCCGGGACAGAATGAAAAACTGTTTTTT | CAWSVPGQNEKLFF
few | TRBJ1-1 | TRBV9 | 13 | NA | TGTGCCAGCAGCGTAGTGATCCCGGGTGAAGCTTTCTTT | CASSVVIPGEAFF
NA | TRBJ2-5 | TRBV6-6 | 13 | NA | TGTGCCAGCAACGACCCCCAGGAAGAGACCCAGTACTTC | CASNDPQEETQYF
NA | TRBJ2-7 | TRBV28 | 14 | TRBD1 | TGTGCCAGCAGTTTAAGGGGACAGAGCTACGAGCAGTACTTC | CASSLRGQSYEQYF
NA | TRBJ1-2 | TRBV29-1 | 12 | NA | TGCAGCGTTGAGGGCGGGCTATATGGCTACACCTTC | CSVEGGLYGYTF
few | TRBJ2-1 | TRBV4-2 | 16 | TRBD2 | TGTGCCAGCAGCCAAGATATAGCGGGAGGGCCCGATGAGCAGTTCTTC | CASSQDIAGGPDEQFF
many | TRBJ2-5 | TRBV9 | 14 | NA | TGTGCCAGCAGCGTAGTAGCTAACCAAGAGACCCAGTACTTC | CASSVVANQETQYF
NA | TRBJ2-5 | TRBV6-5 | 16 | TRBD2 | TGTGCCAGCAGTTACTCAGGGCGGGGGGTACAAGAGACCCAGTACTTC | CASSYSGRGVQETQYF
few | TRBJ1-5 | TRBV23-1 | 18 | TRBD1 | TGCGCCAGCAGTCATCAAACCGGGACAGGGGTCCCCAATCAGCCCCAGCATTTT | CASSHQTGTGVPNQPQHF
few | TRBJ2-1 | TRBV11-2 | 14 | NA | TGTGCCAGCAGCTTAGCGGGGTCATACAATGAGCAGTTCTTC | CASSLAGSYNEQFF
few | TRBJ1-5 | TRBV5-1 | 15 | NA | TGCGCCAGCAGCTTAGAGGGGGTGACAAATCAGCCCCAGCATTTT | CASSLEGVTNQPQHF
few | TRBJ2-1 | TRBV11-2 | 15 | TRBD2 | TGTGCCAGCAGCTTAGATGGGACTAGCGGGCCAGAGCAGTTCTTC | CASSLDGTSGPEQFF
few | TRBJ2-2 | TRBV5-1 | 15 | TRBD2 | TGCGCCAGCAGCTTACGGGGGGAGCACACCGGGGAGCTGTTTTTT | CASSLRGEHTGELFF
few | TRBJ2-5 | TRBV29-1 | 14 | TRBD2 | TGCAGCGCCCCACTCGCGGGGGGGCAAGAGACCCAGTACTTC | CSAPLAGGQETQYF
NA | TRBJ2-5 | TRBV2 | 15 | TRBD1 | TGTGCCAGCAACCGGGACAGGTGGGAACAAGAGACCCAGTACTTC | CASNRDRWEQETQYF
NA | TRBJ2-5 | TRBV2 | 14 | TRBD2 | TGTGCCAGCAGTTACGGCGGGAGTCGAGAGACCCAGTACTTC | CASSYGGSRETQYF
NA | TRBJ2-7 | TRBV7-2 | 14 | TRBD2 | TGTGCCAGCAGCGCGGGACTAGCGGGCCTCGGGCAGTACTTC | CASSAGLAGLGQYF
NA | TRBJ1-5 | TRBV19 | 15 | TRBD1 | TGTGCCAGTAGTCCGACAGGGAATAGCAATCAGCCCCAGCATTTT | CASSPTGNSNQPQHF
NA | TRBJ2-7 | TRBV29-1 | 13 | TRBD1 | TGCAGCGTCCGAGACAGGGGGCTGAGCGAGCAGTACTTC | CSVRDRGLSEQYF
NA | TRBJ2-7 | TRBV6-1 | 19 | TRBD2 | TGTGCCAGCAGCGAAGGGGGCTTGACTAGCGGGAGGTCCCCCTACGAGCAGTACTTC | CASSEGGLTSGRSPYEQYF
NA | TRBJ1-6 | TRBV9 | 15 | NA | TGTGCCAGCAGCGTAGGGGACTCCCGTAATTCACCCCTCCACTTT | CASSVGDSRNSPLHF
few | TRBJ1-4 | TRBV6-5 | 13 | NA | TGTGCCAGCAGAAAGACAGGTTACGAAAAACTGTTTTTT | CASRKTGYEKLFF
NA | TRBJ2-3 | TRBV2 | 15 | NA | TGTGCCAGCAGTAGCCGGACTATTGGCACAGATACGCAGTATTTT | CASSSRTIGTDTQYF
many | TRBJ2-3 | TRBV7-9 | 13 | TRBD2 | TGTGCCAGCAGCCGTAGCGGGGGTGGTACGCAGTATTTT | CASSRSGGGTQYF
few | TRBJ1-2 | TRBV7-9 | 18 | TRBD1 | TGTGCCAGCAGCTTAGTTTGGTACAGGGGGCTGAGTAAGCCTGGCTACACCTTC | CASSLVWYRGLSKPGYTF
NA | TRBJ2-5 | TRBV11-2 | 13 | NA | TGTGCCAGCAGGTCTCTAGCTAGAGAGACCCAGTACTTC | CASRSLARETQYF
NA | TRBJ2-2 | TRBV28 | 12 | NA | TGTGCCAGCAGTCCCTCCCGACTGGAGCTGTTTTTT | CASSPSRLELFF
NA | TRBJ2-2 | TRBV27 | 16 | TRBD2 | TGTGCCAGCAGTTTACAGCGGGGGTATAATGCCGGGGAGCTGTTTTTT | CASSLQRGYNAGELFF
NA | TRBJ2-1 | TRBV10-3 | 13 | NA | TGTGCCATCAGTGAAGCGAGATACAATGAGCAGTTCTTC | CAISEARYNEQFF
few | TRBJ1-3 | TRBV5-4 | 16 | TRBD1 | TGTGCCAGCAGCGTCAGGGGGTCCTATTCTGGAAACACCATATATTTT | CASSVRGSYSGNTIYF
NA | TRBJ2-4 | TRBV6-5 | 15 | NA | TGTGCCAGCAGTTACTCTCGGGGAGACCTAAACATTCAGTACTTC | CASSYSRGDLNIQYF
few | TRBJ2-2 | TRBV6-6 | 14 | NA | TGTGCCAGCAGTTACTCGTCCCAGACCGGGGAGCTGTTTTTT | CASSYSSQTGELFF
NA | TRBJ1-5 | TRBV30 | 14 | NA | TGTGCCTGGAGTGCAGAAATCAAGAATCAGCCCCAGCATTTT | CAWSAEIKNQPQHF
NA | TRBJ2-3 | TRBV4-1 | 16 | NA | TGCGCCAGCAGCCCCTGGGTTAGCGGTTTCACAGATACGCAGTATTTT | CASSPWVSGFTDTQYF
NA | TRBJ1-5 | TRBV28 | 14 | NA | TGTGCCAGCAGTTTGAGGCAGTCTGATCAGCCCCAGCATTTT | CASSLRQSDQPQHF
few | TRBJ2-7 | TRBV30 | 14 | NA | TGTGCCTGGAGAAGGGGGGGCGCGTCGAGAGAGCAGTACTTC | CAWRRGGASREQYF